The present T cell receptor beta chain was sequenced within a study of T cell clones after liver transplantation (dated by TCRdb to between 2018 and 2021). Background on the whole study: The samples were obtained from ITN030ST, a randomized trial that attempted immunosuppression withdrawal within 2 years after liver transplantation. Donor-reactive T cell clones were identified by TCRbeta sequencing following a pre-transplant mixed lymphocyte reaction and were subsequently tracked in post-transplant blood. To count as tolerant, a recipient had to stay completely off immunosuppression for at least one year without liver enzymes climbing beyond twice the upper limit of normal. Of the eight recipients, a few were HCV-positive, while the remaining recipients had been transplanted for non-autoimmune, non-viral indications. The subjects received no induction therapy and were kept on standard immunosuppression until randomization at 12-24 months post-transplant. Blood samples were collected pre-transplant, then pre-randomization ahead of withdrawal, and finally post-randomization once withdrawal had either been completed or failed. Third party-reactive TCRbeta sequences were also identified from pre-transplant MLRs to serve as an antigen-independent comparator for donor-reactive sequences. The study cohort included 8 liver transplant recipients, of whom 3 were classified as tolerant and 5 as non-tolerant.

Study-wide conclusions, independent of this receptor: When repertoire turnover was accounted for, significantly reduced detection of donor-reactive sequences was found in 7 of 8 subjects for CD4 and in 8 of 8 subjects for CD8. Without allograft tissue specimens, donor-reactive T cells may have migrated into the graft rather than being deleted. In two subjects, low numbers of available donor cells limited the measurable donor-reactive repertoire. In most of the 8 subjects, circulating donor-reactive CD4 TCRbeta sequences decreased significantly after transplant, regardless of tolerance or HCV status. A greater decline was seen for donor-reactive sequences than for third party-reactive sequences, suggesting partial antigen-specific deletion unrelated to withdrawal success. The conclusions were preliminary, being limited by small, heterogeneous patient numbers and by non-standardized post-transplant time points.

V drops 4 bases and J drops 6 bases, leaving 10 bases in between. CDR1 and CDR2 were assigned from the germline V gene as MNHEY and SVGAGI. The CDR3 runs 12 residues from the cysteine to the phenylalanine. Of the read, only the CDR3 DNA is kept; its 36 bases are in frame from base 1. Frozen genomic DNA underwent high-throughput TCRbeta CDR3 sequencing by immunoSEQ, including PCR amplification, mapping, bias correction and internal controls. Processing in the source paper ran as follows. Productive rearrangements were retained, and unique TCRbeta sequences were defined by the CDR3 nucleotide sequence together with the V and J gene. For classification of a sequence as donor-reactive, at least 5-fold expansion in CFSE-low cells relative to unstimulated pre-transplant cells and a frequency of at least 0.01% were required. Per-subject minimum frequency thresholds, based on the lowest-template unstimulated sample, ensured at least 90% detection power. Jensen-Shannon divergence between the top 1000 TCRbeta sequences post-transplant and pre-transplant was used to measure repertoire turnover. Changes in detection of donor-reactive sequences were tested with two-sided Fisher's exact tests. The source is immuneACCESS, and TCRdb retained only in-frame sequences with V and J called. Part of the clones is not carried over; for the studies checked, unresolved V genes explain less than half of this, and the remainder is unexplained. That table is the source of V, J and clone size, and D and trimming were worked out from the DNA. Recorded for this sample are about 76,000 clones; less than 85% of them occurred a single time. The top ten constitute roughly 2.8% of the sample.

Thawed unstimulated PBMCs were stained for CD3, CD4 and CD8 and FACS-sorted into CD3+CD4+ and CD3+CD8+ populations. Randomization to immunosuppression withdrawal applied to every one of the 8 studied subjects. The Qiagen DNeasy Blood and Tissue Kit was used to isolate genomic DNA. This clone appeared a single time. There is no known antigen for this receptor. Nothing much larger sits one base from this clone, and base qualities are not available. The sequence derives from a human patient who received a liver transplant. After a transplant, some T cells may be of graft donor origin. The sequence joins TRBV6-5 to TRBJ2-7, with no confident D gene call. The sequencing used CD4+ T cells from blood, collected at the 22-month timepoint. This receptor has the CDR3 CASSSPASEQYF. In nucleotide form, the sequence is TGTGCCAGCAGTTCCCCAGCCAGCGAGCAGTACTTC.